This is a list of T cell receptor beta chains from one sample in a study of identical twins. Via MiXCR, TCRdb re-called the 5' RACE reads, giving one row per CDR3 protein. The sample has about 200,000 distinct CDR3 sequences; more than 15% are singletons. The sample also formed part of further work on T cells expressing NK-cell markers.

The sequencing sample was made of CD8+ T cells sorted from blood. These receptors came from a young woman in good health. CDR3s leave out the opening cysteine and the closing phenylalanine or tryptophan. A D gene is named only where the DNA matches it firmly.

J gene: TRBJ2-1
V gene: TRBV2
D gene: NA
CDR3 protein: ASSDAGNNEQF

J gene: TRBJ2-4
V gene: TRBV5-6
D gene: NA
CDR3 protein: ASSLANGIAKNIQY

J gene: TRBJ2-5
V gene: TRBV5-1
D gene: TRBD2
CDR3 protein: ASRISGSEETQY

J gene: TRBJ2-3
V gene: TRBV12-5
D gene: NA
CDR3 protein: ASGLPRRTDTQY

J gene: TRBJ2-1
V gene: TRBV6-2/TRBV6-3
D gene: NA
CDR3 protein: ASVRERDWGARQF

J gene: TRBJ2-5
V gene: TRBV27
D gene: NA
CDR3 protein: ASSSSGGPVAQY

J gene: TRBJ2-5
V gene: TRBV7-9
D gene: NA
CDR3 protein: ASSQDGSLTQY

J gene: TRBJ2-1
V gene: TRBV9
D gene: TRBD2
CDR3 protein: ASSQDLAGAYNEQF

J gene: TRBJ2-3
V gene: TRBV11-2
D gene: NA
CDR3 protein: ASGPKTDTQY

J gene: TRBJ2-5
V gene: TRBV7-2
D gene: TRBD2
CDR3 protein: ASSLVAGGPETQY

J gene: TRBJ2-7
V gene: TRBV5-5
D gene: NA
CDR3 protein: ASSSLTDQQY

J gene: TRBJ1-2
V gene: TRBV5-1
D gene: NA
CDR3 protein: ASSLGGQLNYGYT

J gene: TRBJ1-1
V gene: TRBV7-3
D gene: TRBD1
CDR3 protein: ASSLTRQGRTEAF

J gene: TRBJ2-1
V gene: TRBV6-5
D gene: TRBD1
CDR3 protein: ASRYGQATYNEQF

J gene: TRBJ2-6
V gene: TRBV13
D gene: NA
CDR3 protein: ASTAGGLGANVLT

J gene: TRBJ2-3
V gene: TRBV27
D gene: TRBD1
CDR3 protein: ASSWRGQGPTDTQY

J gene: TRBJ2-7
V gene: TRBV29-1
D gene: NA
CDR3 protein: SVETPGAPAYEQY

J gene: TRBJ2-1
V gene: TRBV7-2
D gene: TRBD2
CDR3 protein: ASSSRLAGDSF

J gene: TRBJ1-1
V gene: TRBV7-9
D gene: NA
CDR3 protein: ASSLSLELKVNTEAF

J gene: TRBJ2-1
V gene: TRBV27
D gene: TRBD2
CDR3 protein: ASSLTSAGSYNEQF

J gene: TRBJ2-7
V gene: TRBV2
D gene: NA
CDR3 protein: ASSEDGEQY

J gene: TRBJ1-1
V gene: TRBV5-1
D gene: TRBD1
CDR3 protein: ASSSGQGISGTEAF

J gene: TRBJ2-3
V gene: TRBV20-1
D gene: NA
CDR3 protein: SLPTSTDTQY

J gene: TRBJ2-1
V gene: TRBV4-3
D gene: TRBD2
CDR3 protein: ASSQDLPSGHYNEQF

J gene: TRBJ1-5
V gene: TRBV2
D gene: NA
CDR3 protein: ASNDREYSNQPQH

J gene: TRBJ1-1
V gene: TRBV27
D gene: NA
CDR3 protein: ASSLTGREAF